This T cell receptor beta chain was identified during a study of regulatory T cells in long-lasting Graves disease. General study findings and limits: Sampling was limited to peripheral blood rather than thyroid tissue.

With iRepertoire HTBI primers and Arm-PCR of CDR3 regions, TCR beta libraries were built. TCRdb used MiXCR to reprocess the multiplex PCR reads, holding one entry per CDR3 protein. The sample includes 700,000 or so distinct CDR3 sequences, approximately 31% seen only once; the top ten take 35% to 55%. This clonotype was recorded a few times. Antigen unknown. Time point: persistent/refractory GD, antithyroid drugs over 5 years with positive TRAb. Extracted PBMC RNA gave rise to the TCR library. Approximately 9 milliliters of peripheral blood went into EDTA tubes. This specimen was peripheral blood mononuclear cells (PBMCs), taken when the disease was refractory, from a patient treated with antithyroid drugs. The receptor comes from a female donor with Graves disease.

As DNA, the CDR3 is TGTGCCAGATTAGCCTACGAGCAGTACTTC. It translates to CARLAYEQYF. The chain employs TRBV28 and TRBJ2-7; D unresolved. The CDR3 is made up of 10 amino acids. The V gene's germline CDR1 is MDHEN and CDR2 SYDVKM. Trimming removed 9 bases at V and 2 bases at J, with 5 bases between. Combining the CDR3 with reference TRBV28 and TRBJ2-7 gives the whole variable domain DVKVTQSSRYLVKRTGEKVFLECVQDMDHENMFWYRQDPGLGLRLIYFSYDVKMKEKGDIPEGYSVSREKKERFSLILESASTNQTSMYLCARLAYEQYFGPGTRLTVT.